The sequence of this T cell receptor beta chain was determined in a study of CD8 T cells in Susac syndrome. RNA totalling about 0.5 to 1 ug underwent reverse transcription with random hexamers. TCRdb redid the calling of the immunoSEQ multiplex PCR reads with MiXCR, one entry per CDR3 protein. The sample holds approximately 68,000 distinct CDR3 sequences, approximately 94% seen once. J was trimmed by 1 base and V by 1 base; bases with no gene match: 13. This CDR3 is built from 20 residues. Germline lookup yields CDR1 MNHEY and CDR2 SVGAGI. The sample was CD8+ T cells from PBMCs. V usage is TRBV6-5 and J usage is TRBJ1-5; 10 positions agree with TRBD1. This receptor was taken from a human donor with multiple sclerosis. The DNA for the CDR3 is TGTGCCAGCAGTTACTTACCGCGGGACAGGGGTGGAGAGAGCAATCAGCCCCAGCATTTT. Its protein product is CASSYLPRDRGGESNQPQHF.